This TCR beta chain stems from a study of T-cell reconstitution after alpha-beta-depleted transplantation in children. This clonotype was counted at least ten times. During its preparation, the TCRbeta library received unique molecular identifiers. TCRdb analysed the PCR reads with MiXCR anew, one entry per CDR3 protein. Here the sample spans tens of thousands of distinct CDR3 sequences, 6% to 8% being singletons. With 8 bases removed from V and 0 bases from J, the gap between germline ends came to 11 bases. CDR3 length equals 13 residues. The germline V gene has CDR1 SGHRS and CDR2 YFSETQ. Specimen: PBMCs from the stem cell graft donor, collected from the stem cell graft. This rearrangement joins TRBV5-1 to TRBJ1-2; D remains ambiguous. The sequence derives from a human donor who donated a stem cell graft to a child with acute lymphoblastic leukemia. CDR3 nucleotide sequence: TGCGCCAGTCAAGGCCTAGCTAACTATGGCTACACCTTC. The encoded protein is CASQGLANYGYTF.